Listed below are T cell receptor beta chains from one sample, sequenced in a study of T-cell memory formation after mild COVID-19. TCRdb used MiXCR to reprocess the 5' RACE reads, holding one entry per CDR3 protein. Here the sample spans fewer than 350,000 distinct CDR3 sequences, 7% to 10% being singletons. The material sequenced was PBMCs or a T cell subset sorted from them (not recorded which). Receptors were obtained from a man aged 18-30 years who had mild COVID-19 (a few samples of this study predate the infection). Cell type and time point are not known. Both conserved end residues are part of each CDR3. A D gene is named only where the DNA matches it firmly. For some rows the clone size is stated as once, few or many, or as a class when expanded; others skip it.

>TRBD1|few|TRBV10-3|TRBJ1-4
CAIRGTGETNEKLFF
TGTGCCATCAGGGGGACAGGGGAAACTAATGAAAAACTGTTTTTT
>-|few|TRBV27|TRBJ2-1
CASSLRRERAEQFF
TGTGCCAGCAGTTTGAGGAGGGAACGAGCTGAGCAGTTCTTC
>TRBD2|few|TRBV4-3|TRBJ2-2
CASSQEIAGVVGELFF
TGCGCCAGCAGCCAAGAAATAGCGGGGGTGGTCGGGGAGCTGTTTTTT
>-|few|TRBV20-1|TRBJ2-3
CSARSAGYTDTQYF
TGCAGTGCTCGTTCCGCGGGGTACACAGATACGCAGTATTTT
>TRBD2|few|TRBV20-1|TRBJ2-3
CSARVMRGAWDTQYF
TGCAGTGCTAGAGTAATGCGGGGGGCGTGGGATACGCAGTATTTT
>TRBD1|few|TRBV5-6|TRBJ1-1
CASSPGDRGHTEAFF
TGTGCCAGCAGCCCGGGGGACAGGGGACACACTGAAGCTTTCTTT
>-|-|TRBV5-4|TRBJ2-5
CASSRPDAETQYF
TGTGCCAGCAGCCGCCCGGATGCAGAGACCCAGTACTTC
>TRBD1|few|TRBV5-1|TRBJ1-1
CASTLLTGGTEAFF
TGCGCCAGCACCCTTTTGACAGGGGGCACTGAAGCTTTCTTT
>-|few|TRBV5-1|TRBJ1-5
CASSLGSVGQPQHF
TGCGCCAGCAGCTTGGGGTCAGTGGGTCAGCCCCAGCATTTT
>-|few|TRBV6-2/TRBV6-3|TRBJ2-5
CASTPAGRTQYF
TGTGCCAGCACCCCGGCGGGGAGGACCCAGTACTTC
>TRBD2|-|TRBV11-2|TRBJ2-1
CASSLAWLAGNEQFF
TGTGCCAGCAGCTTAGCATGGCTAGCGGGCAATGAGCAGTTCTTC
>TRBD1|few|TRBV27|TRBJ2-1
CASSSGTGRNEQFF
TGTGCCAGCAGCTCCGGGACAGGGAGGAATGAGCAGTTCTTC
>TRBD2|many|TRBV7-2|TRBJ2-5
CASSGGPGETQYF
TGTGCCAGTAGCGGGGGGCCCGGAGAGACCCAGTACTTC
>-|many|TRBV20-1|TRBJ2-2
CSALASNTGELFF
TGCAGTGCCTTGGCCTCGAACACCGGGGAGCTGTTTTTT
>TRBD2|few|TRBV15|TRBJ2-3
CATSRTSGGHTDTQYF
TGTGCCACCAGCAGAACCAGCGGGGGGCATACAGATACGCAGTATTTT
>-|-|TRBV9|TRBJ2-3
CASSVGPSTDTQYF
TGTGCCAGCAGCGTAGGGCCCAGCACAGATACGCAGTATTTT
>TRBD1|-|TRBV5-1|TRBJ1-2
CASSRDREHYGYTF
TGCGCCAGCAGCAGGGACAGGGAGCACTATGGCTACACCTTC
>TRBD2|-|TRBV5-1|TRBJ2-7
CASSPRRRGGSYEQYF
TGCGCCAGCAGCCCAAGGAGGCGCGGGGGCTCCTACGAGCAGTACTTC
>-|many|TRBV12-3/TRBV12-4|TRBJ1-6
CASSLKGGRSPLHF
TGTGCCAGCAGTCTCAAGGGGGGCAGGTCACCCCTCCACTTT
>TRBD1|few|TRBV28|TRBJ2-3
CASSLYRGLGDTQYF
TGTGCCAGCAGTTTATACAGGGGGCTTGGAGATACGCAGTATTTT
>-|few|TRBV27|TRBJ1-2
CASSLRGNVRYGYTF
TGTGCCAGCAGTTTGCGGGGTAATGTACGCTATGGCTACACCTTC
>TRBD2|-|TRBV5-6|TRBJ2-3
CASRHVSGATDTQYF
TGTGCCAGCAGACACGTTAGCGGGGCCACAGATACGCAGTATTTT
>-|many|TRBV7-2|TRBJ2-3
CASSRQKGRGARDTQYF
TGTGCCAGCAGCCGACAAAAGGGCAGGGGGGCTAGGGATACGCAGTATTTT
>TRBD1|few|TRBV7-9|TRBJ2-4
CASSARGTGHSVIAKNIQYF
TGTGCCAGCAGCGCTCGCGGGACAGGGCATTCTGTTATAGCCAAAAACATTCAGTACTTC